These 23 T cell receptor beta chains were sequenced from one sample in a study of Ad26.COV2.S vaccination and SARS-CoV-2 variants. Method: immunoSEQ multiplex PCR; TCRdb's copy keeps in-frame clones and lacks some. Of fewer than 900,000 clones in the sample, about 90% are singletons; the top ten hold 1.5%. Stated treatment: roughly 19 received Ad26.COV2.S at low or high dose, single or two shots; several received placebo; per-sample allocation not given. Day 63 after the first vaccine or placebo injection was the time point for sampling. The sample in question was peripheral blood, obtained in a trial of Ad26.COV2.S vaccine versus placebo. These receptors were obtained from a person aged 18-65 years who received the Ad26.COV2.S COVID-19 vaccine or a placebo.

The rearrangement links TRBV24-1 to TRBJ2-3, with 12 bases aligning to TRBD2. The CDR3 consists of 13 residues. Germline V gene lookup returns CDR1 KGHDR and CDR2 SFDVKD. With V trimmed by 7 bases and J by 6 bases, 1 base remained unmatched. The DNA for the CDR3 is TGTGCCACCAGGACTAGCGGGAGCGATACGCAGTATTTT. Protein product: CATRTSGSDTQYF.

CDR3: CASSVVQGTQYF. The CDR3 DNA is TGTGCCAGCAGCGTAGTGCAGGGTACGCAGTATTTT. This chain links TRBV9 with TRBJ2-3, with a tentative D call TRBD1 (5 bases). This CDR3 has 12 amino acids. Germline loops: CDR1 SGDLS, CDR2 YYNGEE. V dropped 0 bases and J dropped 8 bases, with 7 bases sitting between them.

J is TRBJ2-1 and V is TRBV3-1 (or the pseudogene TRBV3-2); D not certain. From germline, CDR1 is LGHDT and CDR2 YNNKEL (reference sequence). The CDR3 extends over 13 amino acids. V was trimmed by 4 bases and J by 9 bases, leaving 13 bases between them. The CDR3 DNA reads TGTGCCAGCAGCCCGGCCCCTAGGGTTGAGCAGTTCTTC. Translation gives CASSPAPRVEQFF.

The J gene is TRBJ2-1, the V gene TRBV27, with D possibly TRBD2 on 7 matching bases. The CDR3 spans 16 residues. In germline, CDR1 is MNHEY, CDR2 SMNVEV (reference sequence). V lost 0 bases and J 1 base, leaving 10 bases between the germline ends. The CDR3 sequence is CASSLSGGGSYNEQFF. The DNA of the CDR3 is TGTGCCAGCAGTTTATCGGGAGGGGGGTCCTACAATGAGCAGTTCTTC.

The chain employs TRBV5-1 and TRBJ1-5; no clear D gene. The germline CDR1 and CDR2 sequences are SGHRS and YFSETQ. Trimming pared 4 bases from V and 0 bases from J, leaving 11 bases between. The CDR3 sequence is 15 residues long. As DNA, the CDR3 is TGCGCCAGCAGCCGGAACAGCGATAGCAATCAGCCCCAGCATTTT. Its translation: CASSRNSDSNQPQHF.

The chain employs TRBV18 and TRBJ2-1, with D unclear. CDR3 length: 14 amino acids. V lost 1 base and J lost 5, with 9 bases in between. In germline, CDR1 is KGHSH, CDR2 LQKENI. CDR3 sequence (DNA): TGTGCCAGCTCACCACGAGGCCTCAACAATGAGCAGTTCTTC. It encodes CASSPRGLNNEQFF.

J is TRBJ2-1 and V is TRBV15, with D unresolved. From germline, CDR1 is LNHNV and CDR2 YYDKDF (reference sequence). Trimming shortened V by 5 bases and J by 7 bases, and 6 bases separated the two germline ends. The CDR3 contains 11 residues. The CDR3: CATSLSNEQFF. In nucleotides, the CDR3 is TGTGCCACCAGCTTGTCGAATGAGCAGTTCTTC.

This clone was counted a single time. This rearrangement joins TRBV12-3 or TRBV12-4 to TRBJ2-1; D unresolved. V was pared by 0 bases and J by 4 bases, with 4 bases between. The CDR3 covers 13 residues. CDR3 bases: TGTGCCAGCAGTTTAGCGGTTTACAATGAGCAGTTCTTC. Protein: CASSLAVYNEQFF.

The chain combines TRBV6-5 with TRBJ2-7; a possible D gene is TRBD1 (6 bases). The germline V gene encodes CDR1 MNHEY and CDR2 SVGAGI. With 6 bases removed from V and 3 bases from J, the gap between germline ends came to 15 bases. The CDR3 is 14 amino acids. CDR3 bases: TGTGCCAGCAGCCAGGACAGCCAAGGCTACGAGCAGTACTTC. Translated: CASSQDSQGYEQYF.

The chain couples TRBV5-6 to TRBJ1-1, with D perhaps TRBD1 (5 bases). This CDR3 region has 16 residues. Trimming pared 4 bases from V and 8 bases from J, leaving 24 bases between. CDR1 is SGHDT, CDR2 YYEEEE, per germline. CDR3 sequence reads: CASSPPFRDRTSEAFF. As DNA, the CDR3 is TGTGCCAGCAGCCCTCCCTTCAGGGATAGGACGTCGGAAGCTTTCTTT.

The genes are TRBV6-5 and TRBJ2-7; 8 nucleotides align to TRBD2. The length of the CDR3 is 13 residues. J was trimmed by 3 bases and V by 8 bases; bases with no gene match: 6. Looked up from germline, CDR1 is MNHEY and CDR2 is SVGAGI. CDR3 in DNA: TGTGCCAGCTCCCAGCGGGGGTACTACGAGCAGTACTTC. This sequence encodes CASSQRGYYEQYF.

The rearrangement uses TRBV19 and TRBJ2-6, with 7 bases that match TRBD2. The CDR3 has 19 amino acids. Germline V gene data show CDR1 as LNHDA and CDR2 as SQIVND (reference sequence). The V and J ends lost 1 base and 0 bases, in that order; junction bases with no gene match: 9. For the CDR3, the DNA is TGTGCCAGTAGTATAGTAGGGCAGGGACTAATCTCTGGGGCCAACGTCCTGACTTTC. Residues: CASSIVGQGLISGANVLTF. Full variable domain (rest looked up from reference TRBV19 and TRBJ2-6): DGGITQSPKYLFRKEGQNVTLSCEQNLNHDAMYWYRQDPGQGLRLIYYSQIVNDFQKGDIAEGYSVSREKKESFPLTVTSAQKNPTAFYLCASSIVGQGLISGANVLTFGAGSRLTVL.

This clone was counted once. This chain links TRBV7-2 with TRBJ1-1; 9 bases match TRBD1. Germline loops: CDR1 SGHTA, CDR2 FQGNSA. With V trimmed by 5 bases and J by 10 bases, 8 bases remained unmatched. This CDR3 region has 13 residues. CDR3 sequence reads: CASSPRDRVRAFF. The CDR3 DNA sequence: TGTGCCAGCAGCCCTCGGGACAGGGTGCGAGCTTTCTTT.

The chain is built from TRBV5-1 and TRBJ2-1; 9 bases are a match to TRBD2. The CDR3 covers 18 residues. V was clipped by 2 bases and J by 1 base; unmatched bases: 10. Germline CDR1 and CDR2: SGHRS and YFSETQ. Here the CDR3 DNA reads TGCGCCAGCAGCTTCGGGGTAGCGGGAGTAACTTCCTACAATGAGCAGTTCTTC. This gives the protein CASSFGVAGVTSYNEQFF.

The genes are TRBV7-9 and TRBJ2-3; a weak D match, TRBD2 (5 bases). There are 16 residues in the CDR3. Germline-derived CDR1 and CDR2 are SEHNR and FQNEAQ (reference sequence). V was clipped by 5 bases and J by 1 base, with 16 bases between them. CDR3 nucleotide sequence: TGTGCCAGCAGCCCCCCGGGGTCGTGGGGCACAGATACGCAGTATTTT. It encodes CASSPPGSWGTDTQYF.

The chain links TRBV7-6 to TRBJ2-7, with 10 positions matching TRBD2. The junction had 4 bases not matched to a gene; V was cut back by 5 bases and J by 0 bases. Germline V lookup: CDR1 SGHVS, CDR2 FNYEAQ. The CDR3 is 15 amino acids. The CDR3 reads CASSGSGGASYEQYF. For the CDR3, the DNA is TGTGCCAGCAGCGGGAGCGGGGGGGCCTCCTACGAGCAGTACTTC.

This clone was seen more than once but under ten times. J is TRBJ2-2 and V is TRBV12-3 or TRBV12-4; 7 positions agree with TRBD1. There are 12 residues in the CDR3. J gave up 7 bases and V 6 bases, and 2 bases lay outside the gene matches. DNA of the CDR3: TGTGCCAGCAGGGGACAGCTCGGGGAGCTGTTTTTT. This translates into CASRGQLGELFF.

The CDR3 is CASSLGTGGHGETQYF. CDR3 nucleotides: TGTGCCAGCAGCTTGGGGACAGGGGGCCACGGGGAGACCCAGTACTTC. The V and J genes are TRBV5-4 and TRBJ2-5; 11 nucleotides line up with TRBD1. Germline loops: CDR1 SGHNT, CDR2 YYREEE (reference sequence). V lost 0 bases and J lost 5; bases outside the gene matches: 6. The CDR3 has 16 residues.

The chain employs TRBV29-1 and TRBJ2-3, with 9 bases that match TRBD2. Germline CDR1 is SQVTM and CDR2 is ANQGSEA. Trimming at V came to 4 bases and at J to 2 bases, leaving 13 bases not matched to a gene. This CDR3 contains 17 residues. CDR3 nucleotide sequence: TGCAGCGTTGGCGGCGTTCGGACTAGCGAAAACACAGATACGCAGTATTTT. Translated, it gives CSVGGVRTSENTDTQYF.

The chain has TRBV5-1 and TRBJ2-5; D unclear. CDR1 and CDR2 (germline): SGHRS, YFSETQ. The CDR3 length is 15 residues. Trimming took 4 bases from V and 1 from J, leaving 14 bases between them. CDR3 sequence: CASSGAPPGQETQYF. The DNA for the CDR3 is TGCGCCAGCAGCGGAGCCCCCCCGGGCCAAGAGACCCAGTACTTC.

This chain links TRBV19 with TRBJ1-4; D remains ambiguous. V was pared by 3 bases and J by 8 bases, with 16 bases between. This CDR3 comprises 15 residues. From germline, CDR1 is LNHDA and CDR2 SQIVND (reference sequence). CDR3 coding DNA: TGTGCCAGTAGTATGGGGTCGGGGAACGAAGAAAAACTGTTTTTT. It codes for CASSMGSGNEEKLFF. The whole variable domain, filled in from reference TRBV19 and TRBJ1-4, reads DGGITQSPKYLFRKEGQNVTLSCEQNLNHDAMYWYRQDPGQGLRLIYYSQIVNDFQKGDIAEGYSVSREKKESFPLTVTSAQKNPTAFYLCASSMGSGNEEKLFFGSGTQLSVL.

This clone was observed a single time. The chain uses TRBV4-3 and TRBJ1-6; D perhaps matches TRBD1 (6 bases). The CDR3 runs 16 residues. Trimming shortened V by 1 base and J by 10 bases, and 17 bases separated the two germline ends. CDR1 LGHNA and CDR2 YSLEER come from the germline V gene. This CDR3 is CASSQVGGLGHSPLHF. The CDR3 nucleotides read TGCGCCAGCAGCCAAGTAGGGGGGCTCGGGCACTCACCCCTCCACTTT.

The V and J genes are TRBV14 and TRBJ1-2, with 7 bases lining up with TRBD1. Germline trimming cut 5 bases from V and 4 bases from J; bases unmatched to any gene: 4. Per germline, CDR1 SGHDN and CDR2 FVKESK. CDR3 size: 13 residues. CDR3 residues: CASSFDRAYGYTF. In DNA form, the CDR3 reads TGTGCCAGCAGCTTCGACAGGGCCTATGGCTACACCTTC. Combining the CDR3 with reference TRBV14 and TRBJ1-2 gives the whole variable domain EAGVTQFPSHSVIEKGQTVTLRCDPISGHDNLYWYRRVMGKEIKFLLHFVKESKQDESGMPNNRFLAERTGGTYSTLKVQPAELEDSGVYFCASSFDRAYGYTFGSGTRLTVV.